This TCR beta chain is drawn from a study of shared T cell receptors in the human thymus. The table came from immunoSEQ multiplex PCR; TCRdb's copy has only in-frame clones and leaves some out. Of hundreds of thousands of clones listed, around 87% were seen once; the top ten hold about 0.0094%. V trimming: 3 bases; J trimming: 1 base; junction bases outside the gene matches: 12. CDR1 is MGHRA, CDR2 YSYEKL, per germline. The CDR3 consists of 18 residues. A further study also used this sample, focusing on human thymus T cells. As that report states: Resections from corrective heart surgery provided thymus tissue. Thymic and blood repertoires seemed to favor certain V and J genes.

The sequence derives from a boy in the first two years of life with a congenital heart defect. The sample taken for sequencing was thymocytes. The V gene is TRBV4-1, the J gene TRBJ1-1; 9 bases align to TRBD1. Here the CDR3 reads CASSHPTGTGIRNTEAFF. The CDR3 nucleotides read TGCGCCAGCAGCCACCCGACGGGGACAGGGATCAGGAACACTGAAGCTTTCTTT.